This T cell receptor (beta chain) was identified in a study of OX40 agonist ivuxolimab in advanced cancers. Findings and caveats of the study: Nonresponders, in some cases, also had low normalized T-cell clonal expansion.

CDR1 is PRHDT, CDR2 FYEKMQ, per germline (reference sequence). Trimming took 2 bases from V and 2 from J, leaving 12 bases between them. CDR3 length: 15 residues. As for this clone: The antigen is undetermined.

The table came from immunoSEQ multiplex PCR; TCRdb's copy has only in-frame clones and leaves some out. The table shows tens of thousands of clones, with approximately 88% occurring only once. The genes are TRBV13 and TRBJ1-1; D is unclear. The input for sequencing was CD4+ or CD8+ T cells sorted from blood, taken in a trial of the OX40 agonist ivuxolimab. The TCR sequence derives from an adult with an advanced solid tumor such as melanoma, head and neck, liver or kidney cancer. Here the CDR3 DNA reads TGTGCCAGCAGCTTAAAACTACTAGAAAACACTGAAGCTTTCTTT. Encoded protein: CASSLKLLENTEAFF.